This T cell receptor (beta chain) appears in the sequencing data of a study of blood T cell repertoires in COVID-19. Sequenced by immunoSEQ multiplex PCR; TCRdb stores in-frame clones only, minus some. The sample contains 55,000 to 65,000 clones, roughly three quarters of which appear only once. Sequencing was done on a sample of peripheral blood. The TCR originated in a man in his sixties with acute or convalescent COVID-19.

CDR3: CASRSGENNQPQHF. CDR3 nucleotides: TGTGCCAGCCGTTCGGGGGAGAACAATCAGCCCCAGCATTTT. The chain is built from TRBV27 and TRBJ1-5; possibly TRBD1 for D (5 bases). The germline V gene has CDR1 MNHEY and CDR2 SMNVEV (reference sequence). The V end was cut by 8 bases, the J end by 3 bases, with 14 bases between. This CDR3 is 14 amino acids long.